This TCR beta chain is drawn from a study of tumor-infiltrating lymphocytes in primary liver carcinoma. About the research overall: T1-T3 N0M0 was the stage of the tumors, which were about 4.2 to 11 cm across. Study findings and constraints: Tumors had a top-250-clone fraction that was significantly higher than blood (p = 0.039). Pairs comparing tumor with adjacent tissue or blood overlapped less than pairs drawn from tumor regions.

Comment on this clonotype: The antigen remains undetermined.

Unsorted whole blood yielded the blood RNA, and germline DNA was also extracted. Using a constant-region primer together with ProtoScript II reverse transcriptase, TCR beta cDNA was made from approximately 0.55 ug of total RNA. TCR beta libraries came from three nested multiplex PCR rounds using slightly modified ARM-PCR. TRBV1-TRBV30 forward primers paired with a C-beta reverse primer were used in the first two PCR rounds, which ran approximately 10 cycles each. TCRdb ran MiXCR on the multiplex PCR reads and lists one entry per CDR3 protein. The sample holds 150,000 to 200,000 distinct CDR3 sequences, about 60% seen once. Germline CDR1 SGHRS, CDR2 YFSETQ. This CDR3 spans 14 amino acids. Between the trimmed V and J ends, which lost 0 bases and 3 bases, there was a span of 10 bases.

Material: peripheral blood. This TCR was sampled from a middle-aged man with primary liver carcinoma and hepatitis B virus infection. V gene TRBV5-1 combines with J gene TRBJ2-7, with D tentatively TRBD2 (6 bases). CDR3 bases: TGCGCCAGCAGCTTGGGAGGGAGGTACTACGAGCAGTACTTC. Protein: CASSLGGRYYEQYF.